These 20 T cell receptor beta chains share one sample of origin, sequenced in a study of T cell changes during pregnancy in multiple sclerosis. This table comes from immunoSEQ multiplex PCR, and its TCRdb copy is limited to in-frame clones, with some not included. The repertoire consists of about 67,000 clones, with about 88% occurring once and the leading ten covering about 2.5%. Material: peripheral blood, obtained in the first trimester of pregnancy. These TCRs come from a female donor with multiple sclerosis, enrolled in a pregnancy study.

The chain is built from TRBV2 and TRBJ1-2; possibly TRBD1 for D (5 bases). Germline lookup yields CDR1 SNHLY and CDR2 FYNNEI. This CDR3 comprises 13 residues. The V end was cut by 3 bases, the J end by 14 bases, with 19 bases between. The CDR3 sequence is CASSDAGQGSFTF. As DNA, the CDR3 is TGTGCCAGCAGTGACGCGGGGCAGGGAAGTTTTACCTTC.

The CDR3 bases are TGCGCCAGCAGCTTGGAGGGGACAGGGACCTTAAGGGGCTACACCTTC. As protein: CASSLEGTGTLRGYTF. The chain links TRBV5-1 to TRBJ1-2, with 9 bases fitting TRBD1. This CDR3 comprises 16 residues. With V trimmed by 0 bases and J by 8 bases, 11 bases remained unmatched. Germline CDR1 SGHRS, CDR2 YFSETQ. Variable domain in full (rest from reference TRBV5-1 and TRBJ1-2): KAGVTQTPRYLIKTRGQQVTLSCSPISGHRSVSWYQQTPGQGLQFLFEYFSETQRNKGNFPGRFSGRQFSNSRSEMNVSTLELGDSALYLCASSLEGTGTLRGYTFGSGTRLTVV.

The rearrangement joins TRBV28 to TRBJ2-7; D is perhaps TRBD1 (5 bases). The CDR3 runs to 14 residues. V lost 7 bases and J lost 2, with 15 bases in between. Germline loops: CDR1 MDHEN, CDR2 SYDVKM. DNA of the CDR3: TGTGCCAGCACCAATCCTGACAGTCCCTACGAGCAGTACTTC. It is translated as CASTNPDSPYEQYF.

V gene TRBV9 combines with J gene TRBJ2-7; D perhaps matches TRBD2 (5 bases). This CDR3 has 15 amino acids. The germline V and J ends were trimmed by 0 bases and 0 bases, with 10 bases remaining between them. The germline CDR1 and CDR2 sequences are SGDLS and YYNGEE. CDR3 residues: CASSVAASSSYEQYF. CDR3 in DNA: TGTGCCAGCAGCGTAGCAGCTAGCAGCTCCTACGAGCAGTACTTC.

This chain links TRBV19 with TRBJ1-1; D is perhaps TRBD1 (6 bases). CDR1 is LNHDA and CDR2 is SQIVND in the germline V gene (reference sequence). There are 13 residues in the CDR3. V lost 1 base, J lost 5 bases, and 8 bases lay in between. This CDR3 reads CASSIGGGTEAFF. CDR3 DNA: TGTGCCAGTAGTATAGGAGGGGGAACTGAAGCTTTCTTT. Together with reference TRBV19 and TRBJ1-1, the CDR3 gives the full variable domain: DGGITQSPKYLFRKEGQNVTLSCEQNLNHDAMYWYRQDPGQGLRLIYYSQIVNDFQKGDIAEGYSVSREKKESFPLTVTSAQKNPTAFYLCASSIGGGTEAFFGQGTRLTVV.

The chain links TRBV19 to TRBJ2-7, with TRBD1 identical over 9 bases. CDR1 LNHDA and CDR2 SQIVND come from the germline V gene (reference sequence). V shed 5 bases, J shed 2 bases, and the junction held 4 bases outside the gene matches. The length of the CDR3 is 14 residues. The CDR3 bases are TGTGCCAGTAGTGGTGGGACAGGGACCTACGAGCAGTACTTC. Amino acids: CASSGGTGTYEQYF. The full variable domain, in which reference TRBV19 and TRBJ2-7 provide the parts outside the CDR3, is DGGITQSPKYLFRKEGQNVTLSCEQNLNHDAMYWYRQDPGQGLRLIYYSQIVNDFQKGDIAEGYSVSREKKESFPLTVTSAQKNPTAFYLCASSGGTGTYEQYFGPGTRLTVT.

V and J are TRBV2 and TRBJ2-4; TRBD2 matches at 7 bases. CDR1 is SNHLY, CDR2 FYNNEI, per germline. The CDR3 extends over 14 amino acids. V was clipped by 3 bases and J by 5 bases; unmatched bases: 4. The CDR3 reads CASSEAGEENIQYF. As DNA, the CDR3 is TGTGCCAGCAGTGAGGCGGGAGAGGAAAACATTCAGTACTTC.

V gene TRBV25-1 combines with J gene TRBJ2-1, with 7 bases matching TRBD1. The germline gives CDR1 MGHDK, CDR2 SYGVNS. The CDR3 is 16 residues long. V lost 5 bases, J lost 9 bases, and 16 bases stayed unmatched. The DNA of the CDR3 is TGTGCCAGCAGTTCCAACCGGGACAGCCGAGGGGGTGAGCAGTTCTTC. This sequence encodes CASSSNRDSRGGEQFF.

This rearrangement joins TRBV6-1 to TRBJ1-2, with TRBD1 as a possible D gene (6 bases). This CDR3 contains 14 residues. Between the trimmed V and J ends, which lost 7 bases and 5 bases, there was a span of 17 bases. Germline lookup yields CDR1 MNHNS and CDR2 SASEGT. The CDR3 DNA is TGTGCCAGCACCCGGGGCAGGACAGCTTATGGCTACACCTTC. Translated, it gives CASTRGRTAYGYTF.

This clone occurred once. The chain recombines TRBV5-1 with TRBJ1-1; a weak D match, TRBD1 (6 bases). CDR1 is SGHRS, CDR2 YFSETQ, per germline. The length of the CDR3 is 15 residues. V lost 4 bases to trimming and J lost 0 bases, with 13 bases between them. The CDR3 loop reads CASSPPGQMNTEAFF. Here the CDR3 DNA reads TGCGCCAGCAGCCCCCCCGGACAGATGAACACTGAAGCTTTCTTT.

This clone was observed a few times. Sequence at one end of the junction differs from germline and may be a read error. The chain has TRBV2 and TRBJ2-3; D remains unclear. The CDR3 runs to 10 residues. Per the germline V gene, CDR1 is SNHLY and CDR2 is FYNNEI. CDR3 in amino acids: CASSEAPPLF. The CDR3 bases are TGTGCCAGCAGTGAAGCTCCTCCCTTATTT. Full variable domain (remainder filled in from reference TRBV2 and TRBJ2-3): EPEVTQTPSHQVTQMGQEVILRCVPISNHLYFYWYRQILGQKVEFLVSFYNNEISEKSEIFDDQFSVERPDGSNFTLKIRSTKLEDSAMYFCASSEAPPLFGPGTRLTVL.

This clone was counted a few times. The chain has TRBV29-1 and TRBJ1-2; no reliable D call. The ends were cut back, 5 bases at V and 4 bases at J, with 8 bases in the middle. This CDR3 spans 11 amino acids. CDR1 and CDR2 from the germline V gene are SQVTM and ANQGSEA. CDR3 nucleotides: TGCAGCGTTTGGCTCTCCTATGGCTACACCTTC. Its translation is CSVWLSYGYTF. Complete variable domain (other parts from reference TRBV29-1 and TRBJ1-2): SAVISQKPSRDICQRGTSLTIQCQVDSQVTMMFWYRQQPGQSLTLIATANQGSEATYESGFVIDKFPISRPNLTFSTLTVSNMSPEDSSIYLCSVWLSYGYTFGSGTRLTVV.

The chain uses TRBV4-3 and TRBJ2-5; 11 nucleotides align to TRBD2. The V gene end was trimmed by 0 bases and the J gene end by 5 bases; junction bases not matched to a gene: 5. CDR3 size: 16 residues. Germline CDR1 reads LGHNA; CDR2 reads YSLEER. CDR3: CASSQDLAGGAETQYF. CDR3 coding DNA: TGCGCCAGCAGCCAAGATTTAGCGGGGGGGGCGGAGACCCAGTACTTC.

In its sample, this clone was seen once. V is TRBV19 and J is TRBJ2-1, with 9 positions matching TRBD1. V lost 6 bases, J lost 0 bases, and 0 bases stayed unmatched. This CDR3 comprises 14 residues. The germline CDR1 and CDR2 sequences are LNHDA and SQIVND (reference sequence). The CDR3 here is CASRTGGSYNEQFF. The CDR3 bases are TGTGCCAGTAGGACAGGGGGCTCCTACAATGAGCAGTTCTTC. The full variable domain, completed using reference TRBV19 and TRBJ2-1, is DGGITQSPKYLFRKEGQNVTLSCEQNLNHDAMYWYRQDPGQGLRLIYYSQIVNDFQKGDIAEGYSVSREKKESFPLTVTSAQKNPTAFYLCASRTGGSYNEQFFGPGTRLTVL.

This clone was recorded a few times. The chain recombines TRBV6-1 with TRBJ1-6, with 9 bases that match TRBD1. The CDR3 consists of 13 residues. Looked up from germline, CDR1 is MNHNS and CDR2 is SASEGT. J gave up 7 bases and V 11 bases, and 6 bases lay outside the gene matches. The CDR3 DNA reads TGTGCCGGACAGGGGACTTGGAATTCACCCCTCCACTTT. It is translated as CAGQGTWNSPLHF.

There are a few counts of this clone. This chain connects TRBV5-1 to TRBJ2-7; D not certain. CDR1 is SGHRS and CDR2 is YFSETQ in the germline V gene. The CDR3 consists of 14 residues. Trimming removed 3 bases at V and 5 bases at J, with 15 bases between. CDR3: CASSSARPPNEQYF. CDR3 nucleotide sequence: TGCGCCAGCAGCTCTGCGCGGCCCCCCAACGAGCAGTACTTC.

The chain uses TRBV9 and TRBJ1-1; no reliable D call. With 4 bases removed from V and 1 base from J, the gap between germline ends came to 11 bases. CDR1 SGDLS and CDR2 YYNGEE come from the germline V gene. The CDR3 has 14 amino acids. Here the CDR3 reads CASSPREWNTEAFF. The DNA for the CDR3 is TGTGCCAGCAGCCCCCGGGAGTGGAACACTGAAGCTTTCTTT. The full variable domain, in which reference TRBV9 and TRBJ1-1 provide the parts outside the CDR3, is DSGVTQTPKHLITATGQRVTLRCSPRSGDLSVYWYQQSLDQGLQFLIQYYNGEERAKGNILERFSAQQFPDLHSELNLSSLELGDSALYFCASSPREWNTEAFFGQGTRLTVV.

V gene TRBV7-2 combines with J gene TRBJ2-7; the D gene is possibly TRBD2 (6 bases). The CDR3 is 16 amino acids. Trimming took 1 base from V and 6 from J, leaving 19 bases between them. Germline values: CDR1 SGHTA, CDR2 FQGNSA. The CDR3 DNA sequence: TGTGCCAGCAGCTTAGGCACTGGGACTGCCGGGAGCGAGCAGTACTTC. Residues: CASSLGTGTAGSEQYF.

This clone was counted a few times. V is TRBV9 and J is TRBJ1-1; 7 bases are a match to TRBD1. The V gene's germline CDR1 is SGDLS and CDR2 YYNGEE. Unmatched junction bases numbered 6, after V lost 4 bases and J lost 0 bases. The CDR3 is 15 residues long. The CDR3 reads CASSPQQGMNTEAFF. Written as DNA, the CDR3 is TGTGCCAGCAGCCCACAACAGGGGATGAACACTGAAGCTTTCTTT.

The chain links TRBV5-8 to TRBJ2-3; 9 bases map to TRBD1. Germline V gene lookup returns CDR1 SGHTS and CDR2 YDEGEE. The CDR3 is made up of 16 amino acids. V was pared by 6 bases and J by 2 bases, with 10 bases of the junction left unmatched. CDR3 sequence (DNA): TGTGCCAGCACCTCAACCGGGACAGGGATCACAGATACGCAGTATTTT. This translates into CASTSTGTGITDTQYF. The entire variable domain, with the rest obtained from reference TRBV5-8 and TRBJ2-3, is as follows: EAGVTQSPTHLIKTRGQQATLRCSPISGHTSVYWYQQALGLGLQFLLWYDEGEERNRGNFPPRFSGRQFPNYSSELNVNALELEDSALYLCASTSTGTGITDTQYFGPGTRLTVL.